These 10 T cell receptor beta chains were sequenced from one sample in a study of CD8 T cells in Susac syndrome. After extraction with the RNeasy kit, about 0.45 to 1 ug of the RNA was reverse transcribed using random hexamers. TCRdb redid the calling of the immunoSEQ multiplex PCR reads with MiXCR, one entry per CDR3 protein. The repertoire holds about 130,000 distinct CDR3 sequences, about 96% seen once, with more than 0.09% in the top ten. Sequencing was performed on CD4+ T cells from PBMCs. Source of these receptors: a human donor in good health.

The CDR3 sequence: CASSHRTGTFGSYEQYF. The CDR3 bases are TGTGCCAGCAGCCATAGGACAGGCACCTTTGGTTCCTACGAGCAGTACTTC. The chain joins TRBV3-1 to TRBJ2-7; 7 bases align to TRBD1. The CDR3 runs to 17 residues. V shed 3 bases and J 1 base; nucleotides not matched to a gene: 12. Germline assignment: CDR1 LGHDT and CDR2 YNNKEL (reference sequence).

The chain couples TRBV19 to TRBJ2-1; TRBD1 aligns across 9 bases. This CDR3 has 14 amino acids. Trimming removed 8 bases from V and 8 bases from J; junction bases left unmatched: 10. The germline gives CDR1 LNHDA, CDR2 SQIVND (reference sequence). CDR3 in amino acids: CASRPPGQGDEQFF. In nucleotides, the CDR3 is TGTGCCAGTCGACCCCCGGGACAGGGAGATGAGCAGTTCTTC.

J is TRBJ2-6 and V is TRBV5-1; possible D gene TRBD1, 6 bases. This CDR3 contains 15 residues. The V end lost 4 bases, the J end lost 1 base, and 9 bases lay between the germline ends. The germline CDR1 and CDR2 sequences are SGHRS and YFSETQ. The CDR3 DNA sequence: TGCGCCAGCAGCCAGACAGGTTCTGGGGCCAACGTCCTGACTTTC. This codes for CASSQTGSGANVLTF.

As DNA, the CDR3 is TGCAGTGCTACCACTGGCCCGGGCAACGTCCCCAATCAGCCCCAGCATTTT. This translates into CSATTGPGNVPNQPQHF. The chain couples TRBV20-1 to TRBJ1-5; D ambiguous. Trimming took off 4 bases at V and 3 bases at J, with 22 bases between the two ends. The germline CDR1 and CDR2 sequences are DFQATT and SNEGSKA (reference sequence). This CDR3 comprises 17 residues.

Only a few counts were recorded for this clonotype. The CDR3 bases are TGCAGCGTTGCAGGACAGGGGCAGGGCTACACCTTC. Translating it yields CSVAGQGQGYTF. The chain couples TRBV29-1 to TRBJ1-2; TRBD1 aligns across 9 bases. This CDR3 is built from 12 residues. Trimming removed 4 bases from V and 8 bases from J; junction bases left unmatched: 5. Germline loops: CDR1 SQVTM, CDR2 ANQGSEA.

The V call is TRBV6-5, the J call TRBJ2-7; tentatively, D is TRBD2 (6 bases). V gave up 10 bases and J gave up 3 bases, with 13 bases separating them. This CDR3 has 12 amino acids. CDR1 and CDR2 from the germline V gene are MNHEY and SVGAGI. CDR3: CATTGLGYEQYF. In DNA, the CDR3 is TGTGCCACCACGGGACTCGGCTACGAGCAGTACTTC.

The rearrangement joins TRBV12-3 or TRBV12-4 to TRBJ2-5; D could derive from TRBD1 or TRBD2 (5 bases each). The CDR3 is made up of 20 amino acids. With 1 base removed from V and 2 bases from J, the gap between germline ends came to 26 bases. The CDR3 spells CASSLGWGRAKIQWQETQYF. CDR3 DNA: TGTGCCAGCAGTTTAGGTTGGGGACGGGCGAAGATCCAGTGGCAAGAGACCCAGTACTTC.

The CDR3 nucleotides are TGCAGCGTAGGGGAGGGTTGGAGCAATCAGCCCCAGCATTTT. Translated, it gives CSVGEGWSNQPQHF. V gene TRBV29-1 combines with J gene TRBJ1-5, with D perhaps TRBD1 (5 bases). The germline V gene encodes CDR1 SQVTM and CDR2 ANQGSEA. Trimming took off 6 bases at V and 1 base at J, with 13 bases between the two ends. The CDR3 totals 14 residues. Combining the CDR3 with reference TRBV29-1 and TRBJ1-5 gives the whole variable domain SAVISQKPSRDICQRGTSLTIQCQVDSQVTMMFWYRQQPGQSLTLIATANQGSEATYESGFVIDKFPISRPNLTFSTLTVSNMSPEDSSIYLCSVGEGWSNQPQHFGDGTRLSIL.

The chain is built from TRBV29-1 and TRBJ2-1; 9 bases align to TRBD2. Germline lookup yields CDR1 SQVTM and CDR2 ANQGSEA. The CDR3 runs to 15 residues. V gave up 6 bases and J gave up 8 bases; unmatched junction bases: 14. The CDR3 loop is CSVRRVRGRADEQFF. CDR3 nucleotide sequence: TGCAGCGTCCGGCGGGTCCGCGGGAGGGCCGATGAGCAGTTCTTC.

The rearrangement links TRBV6-1 to TRBJ2-2; D unclear. Trimming left V 6 bases short and J 4 bases short, with 9 bases between. CDR1 and CDR2 from the germline V gene are MNHNS and SASEGT. There are 13 residues in the CDR3. The CDR3 loop is CASRRVVTGELFF. The CDR3 bases are TGTGCCAGCAGACGTGTAGTCACCGGGGAGCTGTTTTTT.